Listed below are T cell receptor beta chains from one sample, sequenced in a study of blood T cell repertoires in COVID-19. The method was immunoSEQ multiplex PCR; TCRdb's version includes in-frame clones alone and lacks a portion of them. This sample has about 400,000 clones, with 88% found just once. The specimen sequenced was PBMCs or T cells enriched from blood (not recorded which). These receptors all stem from a middle-aged woman with acute COVID-19. Each CDR3 is given with its conserved first and last residue. The D gene is left open where the match is weak. A clone size is listed for some rows: how often the clone was seen (once, few, many), or a class if it is expanded.

TRBJ1-6,TRBV6-5,TRBD1,14,-,CASNRQGRHSPLHF,TGTGCCAGCAATAGACAGGGTAGACATTCACCCCTCCACTTT
TRBJ2-7,TRBV27,TRBD1,13,-,CASSTGASYEQYF,TGTGCCAGCAGTACAGGGGCCTCCTACGAGCAGTACTTC
TRBJ1-4,TRBV10-3,TRBD1,14,-,CAIRGQGASEKLFF,TGTGCCATCAGGGGACAGGGGGCGAGTGAAAAACTGTTTTTT
TRBJ2-3,TRBV6-5,-,16,-,CASSLPAGLSTDTQYF,TGTGCCAGCAGTTTACCTGCAGGGCTCAGCACAGATACGCAGTATTTT
TRBJ2-7,TRBV6-5,TRBD1,14,-,CASSYGDRGHEQYF,TGTGCCAGCAGTTACGGGGACAGGGGACACGAGCAGTACTTC
TRBJ2-7,TRBV2,TRBD2,16,-,CASSAKRPSGPYEQYF,TGTGCCAGCAGTGCAAAGAGGCCTAGCGGACCCTACGAGCAGTACTTC
TRBJ1-5,TRBV19,-,14,-,CASKSQAGNQPQHF,TGTGCCAGCAAAAGTCAAGCCGGCAATCAGCCCCAGCATTTT
TRBJ1-2,TRBV3-1/TRBV3-2,-,12,-,CASSQDVLGYTF,TGTGCCAGCAGCCAAGACGTCTTGGGCTACACCTTC
TRBJ2-7,TRBV29-1,-,15,-,CSVEDPAGKGDEQYF,TGCAGCGTTGAAGACCCGGCGGGGAAAGGCGACGAGCAGTACTTC
TRBJ2-7,TRBV2,TRBD2,12,-,CASTGGGYEQYF,TGTGCCAGCACCGGGGGAGGGTACGAGCAGTACTTC
TRBJ1-1,TRBV29-1,-,13,few,CSVEGAGNTEAFF,TGCAGCGTTGAAGGAGCTGGGAACACTGAAGCTTTCTTT
TRBJ1-1,TRBV5-6,TRBD1,12,-,CASSLGQGEAFF,TGTGCCAGCAGCTTGGGACAGGGGGAAGCTTTCTTT
TRBJ1-2,TRBV12-3/TRBV12-4,-,13,once,CASSLQGLGGYTF,TGTGCCAGCAGTCTACAGGGTCTGGGCGGCTACACCTTC
TRBJ1-5,TRBV7-2,-,13,-,CASSQARNQPQHF,TGTGCCAGCAGCCAGGCCCGCAATCAGCCCCAGCATTTT
TRBJ2-7,TRBV15,TRBD1,13,-,CATSGQGVHEQYF,TGTGCCACCAGCGGACAGGGGGTACACGAGCAGTACTTC
TRBJ2-1,TRBV12-5,TRBD2,16,once,CASGSLTSGGYNEQFF,TGTGCTAGTGGTTCTCTGACTAGCGGGGGTTACAATGAGCAGTTCTTC
TRBJ2-7,TRBV5-1,-,14,few,CASSLRQSSYEQYF,TGCGCCAGCAGCTTGAGACAGAGCTCCTACGAGCAGTACTTC
TRBJ2-3,TRBV19,TRBD1,15,-,CASHPGQGHPDTQYF,TGTGCCAGTCATCCGGGACAGGGACACCCAGATACGCAGTATTTT
TRBJ1-2,TRBV9,TRBD1,15,-,CASSPRGQGADGYTF,TGTGCCAGCAGCCCCCGGGGACAGGGGGCTGATGGCTACACCTTC
TRBJ2-7,TRBV4-2,TRBD2,16,-,CASSQDRLAGSYEQYF,TGTGCCAGCAGCCAAGATCGACTAGCGGGGAGCTACGAGCAGTACTTC
TRBJ2-7,TRBV29-1,TRBD1,15,-,CSAPWDRGPSYEQYF,TGCAGCGCCCCGTGGGACAGGGGCCCGTCCTACGAGCAGTACTTC
TRBJ2-7,TRBV2,TRBD1,15,few,CASSANDRAVAEQYF,TGTGCCAGCAGTGCCAATGACAGGGCGGTAGCCGAGCAGTACTTC
TRBJ2-6,TRBV3-1/TRBV3-2,TRBD1,18,-,CASSQRQGRYSGANVLTF,TGTGCCAGCAGCCAGAGACAGGGGCGCTACTCTGGGGCCAACGTCCTGACTTTC
TRBJ1-2,TRBV30,-,15,-,CAWGQRRVANYGYTF,TGTGCCTGGGGACAACGACGGGTAGCTAACTATGGCTACACCTTC
TRBJ1-2,TRBV5-4,TRBD1,15,-,CASSPADRVSYGYTF,TGTGCCAGCAGCCCGGCGGACAGGGTCAGCTATGGCTACACCTTC
TRBJ2-5,TRBV30,TRBD2,16,-,CAWSPFRAGGLQTQYF,TGTGCCTGGAGTCCTTTCCGGGCGGGGGGGCTTCAGACCCAGTACTTC
TRBJ1-2,TRBV28,-,16,-,CASSSGPPGTGGGYTF,TGTGCCAGCAGTTCAGGCCCTCCTGGGACGGGGGGTGGCTACACCTTC
TRBJ2-5,TRBV14,TRBD2,20,-,CASSQGAPGLAVLMWETQYF,TGTGCCAGCAGCCAAGGGGCCCCGGGACTAGCGGTTTTAATGTGGGAGACCCAGTACTTC
TRBJ1-5,TRBV29-1,-,12,-,CSVGSGNQPQHF,TGCAGCGTTGGTTCGGGGAATCAGCCCCAGCATTTT
TRBJ2-1,TRBV3-1/TRBV3-2,TRBD1,16,-,CASSQGDRGLGNEQFF,TGTGCCAGCAGCCAGGGGGACAGGGGACTGGGCAATGAGCAGTTCTTC
TRBJ1-5,TRBV6-5,TRBD1,14,-,CASSRGGADQPQHF,TGTGCCAGCAGTCGAGGGGGCGCGGATCAGCCCCAGCATTTT
TRBJ1-1,TRBV25-1,-,12,once,CASRLGGTEAFF,TGTGCCAGCAGATTGGGGGGAACTGAAGCTTTCTTT
TRBJ2-3,TRBV19,-,14,-,CASSLASPPDTQYF,TGTGCCAGTAGCCTGGCATCCCCCCCAGATACGCAGTATTTT
TRBJ1-1,TRBV9,-,16,-,CASSVVGQGRSTEAFF,TGTGCCAGCAGCGTGGTCGGGCAGGGGCGGAGCACTGAAGCTTTCTTT
TRBJ2-5,TRBV29-1,TRBD2,13,-,CSIRGGAVETQYF,TGCAGCATAAGGGGAGGGGCTGTGGAGACCCAGTACTTC
TRBJ1-2,TRBV5-1,TRBD1,18,-,CASSLARQGADSNYGYTF,TGCGCCAGCAGCTTGGCCCGACAGGGGGCGGATTCTAACTATGGCTACACCTTC
TRBJ1-4,TRBV7-8,-,14,once,CASSFRQDGEKLFF,TGTGCCAGCAGCTTTAGGCAGGATGGGGAAAAACTGTTTTTT
TRBJ1-1,TRBV30,-,14,-,CAWRVTGANTEAFF,TGTGCCTGGAGGGTGACAGGAGCCAACACTGAAGCTTTCTTT
TRBJ1-5,TRBV18,-,14,-,CASSPGASNQPQHF,TGTGCCAGCTCACCAGGGGCGAGCAATCAGCCCCAGCATTTT
TRBJ2-3,TRBV30,-,18,-,CAWLTYSQPGAGSDTQYF,TGTGCCTGGCTAACCTACTCACAGCCCGGGGCGGGGTCAGATACGCAGTATTTT
TRBJ2-5,TRBV29-1,TRBD1,14,-,CSVEATGREETQYF,TGCAGCGTTGAAGCGACAGGGCGTGAAGAGACCCAGTACTTC
TRBJ2-5,TRBV5-1,TRBD2,13,-,CASSVSGGETQYF,TGCGCCAGCAGCGTTAGCGGGGGCGAGACCCAGTACTTC
TRBJ1-2,TRBV6-5,TRBD1,15,-,CASSRGQPSNYGYTF,TGTGCCAGCAGTCGGGGACAGCCTTCTAACTATGGCTACACCTTC
TRBJ1-3,TRBV18,-,13,-,CASEGVAGNTIYF,TGTGCCAGCGAGGGGGTTGCAGGAAACACCATATATTTT
TRBJ2-3,TRBV5-1,TRBD2,13,once,CASRTGLVDTQYF,TGCGCCAGCAGGACCGGACTAGTGGATACGCAGTATTTT
TRBJ1-1,TRBV4-1,-,14,-,CASSHPPTRTEAFF,TGCGCCAGCAGCCATCCCCCGACAAGAACTGAAGCTTTCTTT
TRBJ1-4,TRBV29-1,-,13,-,CSALGQGGEKLFF,TGCAGCGCCCTCGGTCAGGGAGGAGAAAAACTGTTTTTT
TRBJ2-1,TRBV12-3/TRBV12-4,TRBD2,11,once,CASSPSGEQFF,TGTGCCAGCAGCCCTAGCGGGGAGCAGTTCTTC
TRBJ2-5,TRBV19,-,13,-,CASSSTAVETQYF,TGTGCCAGTAGTTCGACAGCTGTGGAGACCCAGTACTTC
TRBJ2-4,TRBV4-1,-,16,-,CASSQDRGTQKNIQYF,TGCGCCAGCAGCCAAGATCGAGGGACTCAAAAAAACATTCAGTACTTC
TRBJ1-5,TRBV6-5,-,14,-,CASSYRQYNQPQHF,TGTGCCAGCAGTTACCGCCAGTACAATCAGCCCCAGCATTTT
TRBJ2-2,TRBV7-2,TRBD2,20,-,CASSLADVVAGGPGTGELFF,TGTGCCAGCAGCTTAGCGGACGTCGTAGCGGGGGGGCCGGGAACCGGGGAGCTGTTTTTT
TRBJ2-3,TRBV21-1,-,16,-,CASSNDSGGPTDTQYF,TGTGCCAGCAGCAACGATAGCGGGGGGCCTACAGATACGCAGTATTTT
TRBJ1-2,TRBV5-1,TRBD1,17,-,CASSSGTGGLANYGYTF,TGCGCCAGCAGTTCCGGGACAGGGGGCCTAGCAAACTATGGCTACACCTTC
TRBJ1-1,TRBV18,-,16,once,CASSPRLGGLDTEAFF,TGTGCCAGCTCACCACGACTCGGGGGGCTGGATACTGAAGCTTTCTTT
TRBJ2-1,TRBV7-2,-,16,-,CASSLDPGGGGNEQFF,TGTGCCAGCAGCTTAGATCCGGGGGGAGGGGGCAATGAGCAGTTCTTC
TRBJ1-1,TRBV9,-,16,-,CASSVGGLGSNTEAFF,TGTGCCAGCAGCGTAGGGGGGCTGGGATCGAACACTGAAGCTTTCTTT